This TCR beta chain was retrieved from a study of T cell responses to AZD1222 COVID-19 vaccine. Only in-frame clones appear in the TCRdb table, and some are missing; sequencing was by immunoSEQ multiplex PCR. Among about 97,000 clones listed, 90% were seen once. Findings and caveats of the study: In all cases, repertoires were sampled only after the peak T cell response.

The V gene lost 5 bases and the J gene lost 3 bases, with 10 bases spanning the gap. CDR3 length equals 13 residues. Germline V gene lookup returns CDR1 SGHTA and CDR2 FQGTGA. Concerning this clone: Its antigen is as yet unknown.

This chain joins TRBV7-3 and TRBJ1-2, with D tentatively TRBD1 (5 bases). The sequence derives from an adult in good health. The sample in question was peripheral blood, obtained on day 0 of AZD1222 vaccination. CDR3 DNA sequence: TGTGCCAGCAGCCCCTCAGGGTACTATGGCTACACCTTC. Translating it yields CASSPSGYYGYTF.